Given below is one TCR beta chain in context. What it recognizes is unknown. V lost 3 bases, J lost 4 bases, and 10 bases lay in between. Germline assignment: CDR1 MNHEY and CDR2 SMNVEV (reference sequence). This CDR3 spans 13 amino acids. This sample is drawn from a study of shared clonotypes between healthy human individuals. Study results and limitations: Sample collection involved blood only; tissue repertoires are likely different. Against clonotypes common to all four donors, non-shared ones had lower generation probabilities. Larger estimated richness was generally recorded for naive subsets relative to memory subsets.

A deep-level run was used for the assay. Method: immunoSEQ multiplex PCR; TCRdb's copy keeps in-frame clones and lacks some. The sample lists nearly 750,000 clones; 72% were seen once. The chain has TRBV27 and TRBJ2-7; TRBD1 is a possible D gene (5 bases). What was sequenced was memory CD4+ T cells sorted from blood. Subset in this sample: CD45RA-negative fraction. This clonotype was sampled from a woman aged 25 to 45 in good health. The CDR3, as DNA: TGTGCCAGCAGTTTTGGCAGGGCGTACGAGCAGTACTTC. This encodes CASSFGRAYEQYF.